This entry describes one TCR beta chain. Its antigen is not known. A second PCR, run for roughly 7 to 12 cycles, used a sample-barcoded 5' primer plus a J-beta primer mix. TCRdb used MiXCR to reprocess the 5' RACE reads, holding one entry per CDR3 protein. The sample has hundreds of thousands of distinct CDR3 sequences; approximately 50% are singletons. This sample is part of a study of blood T cells in healthy people across ages. The study's findings and limits: With age, beta diversity per million T cells declined roughly linearly, significantly by 30 to 50.

The CDR3 has 16 amino acids. Looked up from germline, CDR1 is MNHNS and CDR2 is SASEGT. J lost 2 bases, V lost 2 bases, and 6 bases had no gene match. The chain couples TRBV6-1 to TRBJ2-3, with 8 nucleotides matching TRBD2. The sequencing input was blood. The source is a man aged 55 to 69 in good health. The CDR3 reads CASSEYSGAFTDTQYF. As DNA, the CDR3 is TGTGCCAGCAGTGAATATAGCGGGGCCTTCACAGATACGCAGTATTTT.